The entry below describes one T cell receptor (beta chain). What it binds is unknown. This record belongs to a study of beta chain features in type 1 diabetes. General study results and limits: Type 1 diabetes patients showed a moderate but significant shortening of TCRB CDR3s in all four CD4+ subsets.

Per germline, CDR1 SGHDN and CDR2 FVKESK. This CDR3 has 14 amino acids. V shed 0 bases, J shed 4 bases, and the junction held 2 bases outside the gene matches. Since all of the isolated RNA was reverse transcribed, expressed TCRB transcripts were what got sequenced. Generated by immunoSEQ multiplex PCR, the TCRdb table keeps only in-frame clones and is missing some. The table includes around 280,000 clones, about 15% detected once. The chain joins TRBV14 to TRBJ1-2; 7 nucleotides agree with TRBD1. Source material: naive CD4+ T cells from blood. The TCR comes from a man younger than 35 with type 1 diabetes. In nucleotides, the CDR3 is TGTGCCAGCAGCCAAGAATACAGGGGCTATGGCTACACCTTC. Protein: CASSQEYRGYGYTF.